This T cell receptor (beta chain) derives from a study of blood T cell repertoires in COVID-19. At the level of the study: Samples representing acute and convalescent COVID-19 were sourced from the United States, Italy and Spain. From T cells, B-cell-depleted T cells, or PBMCs came the material, which was cDNA or gDNA.

CDR3 length: 17 residues. The germline CDR1 and CDR2 sequences are SGHRS and YFSETQ. V was trimmed by 2 bases and J by 5 bases, leaving 20 bases between them. Methods used by the authors: Amplified reference gene primers provided the basis for estimating nucleated cell counts. The data were produced by immunoSEQ multiplex PCR, yet TCRdb's version contains in-frame clones alone and is incomplete. V and J calls plus clone size are reproduced from that table; the DNA served to infer D and trimming. The repertoire holds hundreds of thousands of clones, with roughly 85% as singletons. J is TRBJ2-1 and V is TRBV5-1; perhaps TRBD2 as D (5 bases). Sequenced material: peripheral blood. The clonotype comes from a woman younger than 30 who had recovered from COVID-19. The CDR3 reads CASSLTISAGRNNEQFF. Written as DNA, the CDR3 is TGCGCCAGCAGCTTAACAATTTCGGCGGGTAGGAACAATGAGCAGTTCTTC. The complete variable domain, with remaining parts taken from reference TRBV5-1 and TRBJ2-1, reads KAGVTQTPRYLIKTRGQQVTLSCSPISGHRSVSWYQQTPGQGLQFLFEYFSETQRNKGNFPGRFSGRQFSNSRSEMNVSTLELGDSALYLCASSLTISAGRNNEQFFGPGTRLTVL.